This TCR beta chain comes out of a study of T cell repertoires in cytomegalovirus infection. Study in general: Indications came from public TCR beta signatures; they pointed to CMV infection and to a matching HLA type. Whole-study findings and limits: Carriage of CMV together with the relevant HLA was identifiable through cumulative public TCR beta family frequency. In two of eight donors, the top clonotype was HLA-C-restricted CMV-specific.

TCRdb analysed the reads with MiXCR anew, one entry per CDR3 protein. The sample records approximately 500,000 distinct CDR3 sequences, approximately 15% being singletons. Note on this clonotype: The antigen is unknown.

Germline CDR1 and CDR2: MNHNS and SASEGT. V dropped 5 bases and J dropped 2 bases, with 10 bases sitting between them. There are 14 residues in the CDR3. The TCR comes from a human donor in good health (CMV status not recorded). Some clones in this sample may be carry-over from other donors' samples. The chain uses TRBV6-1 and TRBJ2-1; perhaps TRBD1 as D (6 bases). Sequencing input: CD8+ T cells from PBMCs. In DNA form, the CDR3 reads TGTGCCAGCAGTCCGACAGGACCCTACAATGAGCAGTTCTTC. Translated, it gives CASSPTGPYNEQFF.